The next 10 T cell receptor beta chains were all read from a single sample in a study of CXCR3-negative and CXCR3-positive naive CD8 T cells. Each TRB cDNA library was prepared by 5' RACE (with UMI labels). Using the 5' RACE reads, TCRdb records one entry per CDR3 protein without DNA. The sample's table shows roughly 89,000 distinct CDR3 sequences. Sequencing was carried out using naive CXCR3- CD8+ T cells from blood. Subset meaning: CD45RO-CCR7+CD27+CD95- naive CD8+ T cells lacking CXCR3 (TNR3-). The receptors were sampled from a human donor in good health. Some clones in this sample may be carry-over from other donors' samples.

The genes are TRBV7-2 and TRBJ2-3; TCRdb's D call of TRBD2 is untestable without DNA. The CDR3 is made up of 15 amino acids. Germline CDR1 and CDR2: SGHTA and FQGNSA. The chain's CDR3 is CASSILAGRTDTQYF.

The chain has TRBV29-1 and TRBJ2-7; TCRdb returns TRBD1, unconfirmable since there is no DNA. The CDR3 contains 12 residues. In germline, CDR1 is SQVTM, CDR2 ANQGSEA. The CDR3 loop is CSVDTQGDEQYF.

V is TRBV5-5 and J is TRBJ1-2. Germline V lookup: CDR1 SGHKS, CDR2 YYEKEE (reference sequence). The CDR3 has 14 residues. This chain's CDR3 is CASSWNWKADGYTF.

The CDR3 loop reads CAHSSRVAGELFF. This sequence joins TRBV6-1 and TRBJ2-2; the D call of TRBD2 rests on TCRdb alone, since no DNA is present to check it. The CDR3 consists of 13 residues. CDR1 and CDR2 from the germline V gene are MNHNS and SASEGT.

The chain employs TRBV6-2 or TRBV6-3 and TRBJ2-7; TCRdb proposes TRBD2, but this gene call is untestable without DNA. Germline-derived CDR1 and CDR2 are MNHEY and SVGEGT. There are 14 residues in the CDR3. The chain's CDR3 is CASSYGTSGYEQYF.

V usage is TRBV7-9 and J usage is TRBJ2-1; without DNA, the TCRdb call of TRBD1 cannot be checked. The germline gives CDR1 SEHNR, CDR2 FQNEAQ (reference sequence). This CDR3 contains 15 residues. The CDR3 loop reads CASSLARGLDNEQFF.

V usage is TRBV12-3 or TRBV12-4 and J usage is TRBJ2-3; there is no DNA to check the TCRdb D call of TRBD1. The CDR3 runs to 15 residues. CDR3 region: CASTPFEGRTDTQYF.

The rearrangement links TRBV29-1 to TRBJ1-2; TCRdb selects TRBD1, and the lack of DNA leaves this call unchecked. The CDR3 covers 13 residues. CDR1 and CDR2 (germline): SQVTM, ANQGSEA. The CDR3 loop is CSALTERRYGYTF.

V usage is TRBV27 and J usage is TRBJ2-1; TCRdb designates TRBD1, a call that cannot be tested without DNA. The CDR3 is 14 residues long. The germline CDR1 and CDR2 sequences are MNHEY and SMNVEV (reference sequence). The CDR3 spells CASSFGTGDNEQFF.

CDR3 protein: CASSPKDYNEQFF. The chain is built from TRBV18 and TRBJ2-1. Germline CDR1 reads KGHSH; CDR2 reads LQKENI. This CDR3 has 13 amino acids.